This entry features one T cell receptor beta chain sequence. What it binds is not known. The sample comes from a study of post-analysis software for immune sequencing data. Study details: Relapsing-remitting, secondary progressive and progressive-relapsing forms made up the multiple sclerosis disease courses.

V was cut by 5 bases and J by 4 bases, with 5 bases left in between. The CDR3 runs 12 residues. Whole-study results and caveats: Those samples that were prepared in the same batch co-clustered strongly by F measure. Controls had significantly higher normalized Chao1 diversity than multiple sclerosis patients. Patients carried five TRBV segments more frequently than controls did, and TRBV5-6, TRBV5-1 and TRBV20-1 were among them.

The TCR beta cDNA libraries contained unique molecular identifiers. T cells numbering 1 to 10 million yielded 500,000 or so cDNA molecules. TCRdb re-called the PCR reads with MiXCR, one entry per CDR3 protein. The sample contains about 800,000 distinct CDR3 sequences, roughly 27% of which appear only once. This chain uses TRBV12-3 or TRBV12-4 with TRBJ2-2, with D unresolved. The sequencing sample was made of blood. This clonotype originated in a girl aged 10 to 17 with multiple sclerosis. The CDR3 DNA sequence: TGTGCCAGCAGTCGCCTCACCGGGGAGCTGTTTTTT. Its protein is CASSRLTGELFF.